The following is a T cell receptor (beta chain) sequence with its context. Its antigen remains unknown. This sample stems from a study of shared clonotypes between healthy human individuals. Study-wide results and caveats: Tissue TCR repertoires likely differ from these blood-only repertoires.

Study processing details: Quality scores were absent from the junction-only immunoSEQ sequences, so filtering differed. The table came from immunoSEQ multiplex PCR; TCRdb's copy has only in-frame clones and leaves some out. V and J calls and clone size are given by that table; D and trimming were obtained from the DNA. The data contain around 500,000 clones, almost 80% of them singletons. HIV-negative, healthy adults without recent acute infections or vaccinations were the donors. All donors were Caucasian adults living in Nashville, Tennessee. This CDR3 region has 12 residues. From germline, CDR1 is SGHNT and CDR2 YYREEE (reference sequence). Trimming stripped 1 base from V and 1 base from J, with 2 bases between.

This chain links TRBV5-4 with TRBJ2-5; D is unresolved. The source material was PBMCs. The clonotype originates from a woman in her forties in good health. Some clones in this sample may be carry-over from other donors' samples. CDR3 amino acids: CASSLFQETQYF. CDR3 sequence (DNA): TGTGCCAGCAGCTTGTTCCAAGAGACCCAGTACTTC.